The sequence of this T cell receptor (beta chain) was determined in a study of CD8+CD57+ T cells in acquired aplastic anemia. Genomic DNA provided the template from which TCR beta VDJ and CDR3 profiles were obtained. TCRdb independently ran MiXCR on the reads; one entry per CDR3 protein. The data hold around 200,000 distinct CDR3 sequences, with 50% to 70% observed a single time. Trimming shortened V by 10 bases and J by 2 bases, and 15 bases separated the two germline ends. Germline values: CDR1 SNHLY, CDR2 FYNNEI. CDR3 length equals 13 residues. CD8+CD57+ cell expansion had been shown by flow cytometry in patients chosen for sequencing.

The source of this sequence is a human donor with aplastic anemia. The V gene is TRBV2, the J gene TRBJ2-7; either TRBD1 or TRBD2 may fit D (5 bases each). The source material was sorted CD4+, CD8+, or CD8+CD57+ T cells (not recorded which) from PBMCs. The CDR3 region has the DNA TGTGCCACCAATCCGGGGCCTACCTACGAGCAGTACTTC. Translating gives CATNPGPTYEQYF.